Below, 6 T cell receptor beta chains from the same sample are listed, as sequenced in a study of T cells after yellow fever vaccination. TCRdb fed the 5' RACE reads into MiXCR, producing one record per CDR3 protein. The sample consists of approximately 1,300 distinct CDR3 sequences, roughly 56% of them appearing once. Sequencing used PBMCs, either bulk or a sorted T-cell subset (CD4+, CD8+, memory, or dextramer-sorted; not recorded which), obtained on the day of the yellow fever booster vaccination. The receptors derive from a man aged 18 to 29 who received the YFV17D yellow fever vaccine.

The CDR3 nucleotides are TGCAGTGCTAGGTACTCCTTGGGCACAGATACGCAGTATTTT. Its translation is CSARYSLGTDTQYF. The V gene is TRBV20-1, the J gene TRBJ2-3; no clear D. Germline V gene data show CDR1 as DFQATT and CDR2 as SNEGSKA (reference sequence). The V end was cut by 3 bases, the J end by 1 base, with 11 bases between. This CDR3 is built from 14 residues.

By share of the sample, this clonotype is medium-sized. The chain links TRBV4-3 to TRBJ1-2, with 8 bases identical to TRBD1. Germline trimming cut 8 bases from V and 5 bases from J; bases unmatched to any gene: 13. CDR1 LGHNA and CDR2 YSLEER come from the germline V gene. This CDR3 spans 15 amino acids. In DNA form, the CDR3 reads TGCGCCAGCCCCGTCGGACAGGGCGGTCCATATGGCTACACCTTC. The encoded protein is CASPVGQGGPYGYTF.

The chain carries TRBV7-2 and TRBJ2-3; unclear D gene. The length of the CDR3 is 13 residues. The V end was cut by 5 bases, the J end by 6 bases, with 12 bases between. Per the germline V gene, CDR1 is SGHTA and CDR2 is FQGNSA. The CDR3 protein is CASSPRLGDTQYF. The CDR3 DNA reads as TGTGCCAGCAGCCCCAGGCTAGGGGATACGCAGTATTTT.

The chain is built from TRBV7-9 and TRBJ2-4; D is perhaps TRBD1 (6 bases). Germline V gene data show CDR1 as SEHNR and CDR2 as FQNEAQ (reference sequence). The V end was cut by 5 bases, the J end by 0 bases, with 14 bases between. The CDR3 loop spans 16 amino acids. DNA of the CDR3: TGTGCCAGCAGCCGGACAGAGGAACTAGCCAAAAACATTCAGTACTTC. This encodes CASSRTEELAKNIQYF. Drawing the rest from reference TRBV7-9 and TRBJ2-4, the complete variable domain is DTGVSQNPRHKITKRGQNVTFRCDPISEHNRLYWYRQTLGQGPEFLTYFQNEAQLEKSRLLSDRFSAERPKGSFSTLEIQRTEQGDSAMYLCASSRTEELAKNIQYFGAGTRLSVL.

In this sample, this clonotype is hyperexpanded. The chain couples TRBV5-4 to TRBJ2-1, with D possibly being TRBD2 (6 bases). Trimming took off 0 bases at V and 4 bases at J, with 11 bases between the two ends. Germline V gene lookup returns CDR1 SGHNT and CDR2 YYREEE (reference sequence). The CDR3 runs 15 residues. The CDR3 nucleotides read TGTGCCAGCAGCTTGGATGGGACTTCGTACAATGAGCAGTTCTTC. It yields the protein CASSLDGTSYNEQFF. The full variable domain, in which reference TRBV5-4 and TRBJ2-1 provide the parts outside the CDR3, is ETGVTQSPTHLIKTRGQQVTLRCSSQSGHNTVSWYQQALGQGPQFIFQYYREEENGRGNFPPRFSGLQFPNYSSELNVNALELDDSALYLCASSLDGTSYNEQFFGPGTRLTVL.

In DNA, the CDR3 is TGTGCCAGCAGCCCACTGGGGAGAGGAGACAATGAGCAGTTCTTC. It is translated as CASSPLGRGDNEQFF. J is TRBJ2-1 and V is TRBV14, with a possible D match to TRBD2 (5 bases). The germline V gene encodes CDR1 SGHDN and CDR2 FVKESK. Deletions cut 4 bases from V and 5 bases from J, with 15 bases between. The CDR3 consists of 15 residues.